The entry below describes one T cell receptor (beta chain). It has no known antigen specificity. No base qualities exist here, and no much larger clone lies one base off it. TCR beta repertoires were profiled from peripheral blood of roughly twelve young patients with multiple sclerosis to demonstrate the VDJtools post-analysis software. The multiple sclerosis patients were children and adolescents ranging in age from about 6 to 16 years. This entry comes from a study of post-analysis software for immune sequencing data (dated by TCRdb to 2015 to 2017). General notes on the study: Recorded disease courses included relapsing-remitting, secondary progressive and progressive-relapsing multiple sclerosis, with some patients lacking subtype annotation. A subset of samples was prepared in parallel using single-end sample barcoding, then pooled and co-amplified after Illumina adapter ligation. The patient repertoires were compared against approximately eleven previously published healthy control repertoires obtained from donors aged roughly 6 to 25 years. General study outcomes and caveats: The multiple sclerosis patient group was slightly younger than the control group. Strong co-clustering of samples prepared in the same batch was shown by direct clustering with F measure, prompting a batch-effect correction. Multiple sclerosis patients had significantly lower normalized Chao1 diversity than controls, a result that suggests substantial peripheral T-cell clonal expansion. Several TRBV segments, including TRBV5-6, TRBV5-1 and TRBV20-1, were significantly more frequent in patients than controls.

Library prep was done by PCR. TCRdb records Illumina HiSeq 2500 as the sequencer. Unique molecular identifiers were incorporated into TCR beta cDNA libraries to reduce PCR and sequencing biases. Every 1 to 10 million input T cells yielded roughly 500,000 cDNA molecules, meaning each molecule approximated one T cell. The patient libraries were prepared and sequenced using the same protocol as the earlier healthy control dataset. Within a given batch, samples were prepared together, multiplexed and sequenced on the same HiSeq lane. Under the source paper's analysis protocol: MIGEC was used to process the raw barcoded reads, and molecular identifier groups with only a single read were discarded before consensus assembly and CDR3 extraction. VDJtools was used for post-analysis of the clonotype tables, with diversity normalized by down-sampling every dataset to the smallest sample size. Repertoire overlap clustering matched CDR3 amino acid but not nucleotide sequences to correct batch-related cross-sample contamination. TCRdb cleaned the public reads at Q25 with fastp, built clones with MiXCR and kept in-frame beta chains. For every CDR3 protein sequence, its rows merge into one entry that carries the most common genes and DNA. These V and J calls rely on TCRdb rather than the paper's analysis. Here the sample has roughly 600,000 distinct CDR3 sequences; roughly 46% occur a single time. Of the sample, roughly 1.7% is held by the ten largest clones.

CDR1 is given as GTSNPN and CDR2 as SVGIG, both from the germline V gene (reference sequence). V is pruned by 1 base and J by 4 bases, leaving 10 bases of the junction without a gene match. CDR3 length: 15 amino acids, cysteine to phenylalanine. Only CDR3 DNA remains: 45 bases, in frame from the first base. This receptor was obtained from a girl aged 10 to 17 with multiple sclerosis. What was sequenced was blood. The chain was built from TRBV30 and TRBJ2-7; TRBD1 matches 7 bases in the middle. The encoded CDR3 is CAWSGGTERGYEQYF. In nucleotides, the sequence is TGTGCCTGGAGTGGGGGGACAGAGCGAGGGTACGAGCAGTACTTC. Extended through the reference TRBV30 and TRBJ2-7 proteins, this CDR3 yields the full variable domain: SQTIHQWPATLVQPVGSPLSLECTVEGTSNPNLYWYRQAAGRGLQLLFYSVGIGQISSEVPQNLSASRPQDRQFILSSKKLLLSDSGFYLCAWSGGTERGYEQYFGPGTRLTVT.